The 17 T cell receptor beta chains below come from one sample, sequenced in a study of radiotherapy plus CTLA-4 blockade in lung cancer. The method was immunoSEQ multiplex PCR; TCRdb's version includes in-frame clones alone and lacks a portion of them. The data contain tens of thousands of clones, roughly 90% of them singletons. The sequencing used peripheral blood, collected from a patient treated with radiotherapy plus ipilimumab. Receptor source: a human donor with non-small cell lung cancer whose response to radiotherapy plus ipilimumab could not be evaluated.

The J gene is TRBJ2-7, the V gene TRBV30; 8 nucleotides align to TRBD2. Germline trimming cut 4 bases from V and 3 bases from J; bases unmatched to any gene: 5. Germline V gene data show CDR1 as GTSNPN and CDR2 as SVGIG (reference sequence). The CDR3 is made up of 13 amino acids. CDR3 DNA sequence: TGTGCCTGGACGGGAGGGGGATTCTACGAGCAGTACTTC. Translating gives CAWTGGGFYEQYF.

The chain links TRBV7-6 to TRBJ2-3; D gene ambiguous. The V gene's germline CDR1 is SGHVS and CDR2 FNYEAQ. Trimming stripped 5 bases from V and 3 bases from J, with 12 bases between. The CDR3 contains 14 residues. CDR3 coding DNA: TGTGCCAGCAGCCGTAACCCGCGGACAGATACGCAGTATTTT. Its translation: CASSRNPRTDTQYF.

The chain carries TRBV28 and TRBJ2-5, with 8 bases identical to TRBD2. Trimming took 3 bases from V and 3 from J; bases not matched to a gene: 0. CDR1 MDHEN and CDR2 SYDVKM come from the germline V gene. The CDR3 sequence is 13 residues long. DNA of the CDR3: TGTGCCAGCAGTTTCGGGGGGGAAGAGACCCAGTACTTC. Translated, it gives CASSFGGEETQYF.

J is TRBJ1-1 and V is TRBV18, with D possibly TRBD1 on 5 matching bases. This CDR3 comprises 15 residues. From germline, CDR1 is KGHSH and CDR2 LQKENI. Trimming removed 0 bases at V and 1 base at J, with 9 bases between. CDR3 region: CASSPPSGSNTEAFF. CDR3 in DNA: TGTGCCAGCTCACCACCATCAGGGTCGAACACTGAAGCTTTCTTT.

This CDR3 is CASRRVDTQYF. CDR3 bases: TGTGCCAGCAGGAGGGTGGATACGCAGTATTTT. The chain uses TRBV27 and TRBJ2-3; possible D gene TRBD2, 5 bases. Germline V CDR1 and CDR2: MNHEY, SMNVEV (reference sequence). The CDR3 covers 11 residues. V lost 6 bases and J 6 bases, leaving 7 bases between the germline ends.

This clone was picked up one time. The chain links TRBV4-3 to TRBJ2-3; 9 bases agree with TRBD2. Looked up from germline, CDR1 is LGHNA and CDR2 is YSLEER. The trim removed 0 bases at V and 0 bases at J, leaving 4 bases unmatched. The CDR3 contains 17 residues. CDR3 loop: CASSQDYTSGSTDTQYF. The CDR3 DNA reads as TGCGCCAGCAGCCAAGATTATACTAGCGGGAGCACAGATACGCAGTATTTT.

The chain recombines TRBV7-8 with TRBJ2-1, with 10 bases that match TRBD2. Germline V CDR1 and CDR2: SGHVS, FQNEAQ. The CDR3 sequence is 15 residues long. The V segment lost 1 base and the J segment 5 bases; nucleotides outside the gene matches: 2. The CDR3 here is CASSLELAGNNEQFF. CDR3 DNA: TGTGCCAGCAGCTTAGAACTAGCGGGGAACAATGAGCAGTTCTTC.

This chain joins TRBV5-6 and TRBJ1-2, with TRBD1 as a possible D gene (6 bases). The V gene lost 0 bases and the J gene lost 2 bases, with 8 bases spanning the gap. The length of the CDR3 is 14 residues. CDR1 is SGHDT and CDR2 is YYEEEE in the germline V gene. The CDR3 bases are TGTGCCAGCAGCTTGGAGACAGGCAACTATGGCTACACCTTC. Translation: CASSLETGNYGYTF.

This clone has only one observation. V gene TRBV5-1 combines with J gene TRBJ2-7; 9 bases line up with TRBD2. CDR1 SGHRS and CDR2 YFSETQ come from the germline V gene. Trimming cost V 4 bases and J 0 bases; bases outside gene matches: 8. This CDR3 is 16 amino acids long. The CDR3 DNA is TGCGCCAGCAGCCCGAATAGCGGGAGAGCCTCCTACGAGCAGTACTTC. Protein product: CASSPNSGRASYEQYF.

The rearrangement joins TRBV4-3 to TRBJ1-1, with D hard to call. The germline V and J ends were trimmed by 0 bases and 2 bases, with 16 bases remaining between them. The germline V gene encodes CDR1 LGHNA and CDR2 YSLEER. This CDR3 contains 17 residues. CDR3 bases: TGCGCCAGCAGCCAAGATCCCAGAGGCGGCTCTAACACTGAAGCTTTCTTT. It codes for CASSQDPRGGSNTEAFF.

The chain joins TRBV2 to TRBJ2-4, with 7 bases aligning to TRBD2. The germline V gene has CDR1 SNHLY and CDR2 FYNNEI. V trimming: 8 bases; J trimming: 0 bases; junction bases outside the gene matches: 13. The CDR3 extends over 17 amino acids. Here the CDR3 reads CASEGGGPVLAKNIQYF. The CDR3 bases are TGTGCCAGCGAAGGCGGGGGACCCGTGCTAGCCAAAAACATTCAGTACTTC.

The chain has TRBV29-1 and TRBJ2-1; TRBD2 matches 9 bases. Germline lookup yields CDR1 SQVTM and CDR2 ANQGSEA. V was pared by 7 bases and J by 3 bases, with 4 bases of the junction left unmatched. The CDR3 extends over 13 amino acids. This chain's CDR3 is CSATSGFYNEQFF. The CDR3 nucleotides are TGCAGCGCAACTAGCGGGTTCTACAATGAGCAGTTCTTC.

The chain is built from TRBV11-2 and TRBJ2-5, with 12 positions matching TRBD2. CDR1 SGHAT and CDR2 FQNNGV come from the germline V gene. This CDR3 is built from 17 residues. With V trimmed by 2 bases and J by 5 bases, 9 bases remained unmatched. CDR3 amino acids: CASSLYPTSGRTETQYF. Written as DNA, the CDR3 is TGTGCCAGCAGCTTATACCCGACTAGCGGGAGAACGGAGACCCAGTACTTC.

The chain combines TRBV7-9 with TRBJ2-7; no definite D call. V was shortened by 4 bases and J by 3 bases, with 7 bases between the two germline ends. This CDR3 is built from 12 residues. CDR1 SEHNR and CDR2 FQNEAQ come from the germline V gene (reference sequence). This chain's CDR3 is CASSSLNYEQYF. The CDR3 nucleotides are TGTGCCAGCAGCTCCCTTAACTACGAGCAGTACTTC.

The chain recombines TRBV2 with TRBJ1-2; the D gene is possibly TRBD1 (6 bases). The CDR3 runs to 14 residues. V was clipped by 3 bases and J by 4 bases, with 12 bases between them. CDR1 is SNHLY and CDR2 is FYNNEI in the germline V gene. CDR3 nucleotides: TGTGCCAGCAGTGAGGACAGCCCATCCTATGGCTACACCTTC. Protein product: CASSEDSPSYGYTF.

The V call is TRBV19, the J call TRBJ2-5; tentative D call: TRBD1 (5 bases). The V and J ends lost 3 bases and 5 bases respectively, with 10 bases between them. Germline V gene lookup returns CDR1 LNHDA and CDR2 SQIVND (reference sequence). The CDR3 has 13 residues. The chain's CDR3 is CASSIRVRETQYF. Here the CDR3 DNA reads TGTGCCAGTAGTATCAGGGTCCGGGAGACCCAGTACTTC.

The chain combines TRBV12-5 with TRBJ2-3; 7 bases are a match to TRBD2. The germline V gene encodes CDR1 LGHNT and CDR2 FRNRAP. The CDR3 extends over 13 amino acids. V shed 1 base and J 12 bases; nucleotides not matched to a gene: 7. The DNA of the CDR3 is TGTGCTAGTGGTTTGGGCCTCCCGGGAGGTCAGTATTTT. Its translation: CASGLGLPGGQYF.